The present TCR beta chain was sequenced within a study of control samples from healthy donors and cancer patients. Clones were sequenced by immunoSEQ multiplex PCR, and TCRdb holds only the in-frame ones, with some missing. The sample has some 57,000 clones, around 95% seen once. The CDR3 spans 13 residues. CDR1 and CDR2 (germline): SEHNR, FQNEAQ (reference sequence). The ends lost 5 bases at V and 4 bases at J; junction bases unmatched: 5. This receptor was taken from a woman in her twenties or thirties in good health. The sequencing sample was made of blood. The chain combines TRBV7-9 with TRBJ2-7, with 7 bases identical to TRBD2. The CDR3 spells CASSPGTKYEQYF. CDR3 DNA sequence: TGTGCCAGCAGCCCCGGGACTAAATACGAGCAGTACTTC.